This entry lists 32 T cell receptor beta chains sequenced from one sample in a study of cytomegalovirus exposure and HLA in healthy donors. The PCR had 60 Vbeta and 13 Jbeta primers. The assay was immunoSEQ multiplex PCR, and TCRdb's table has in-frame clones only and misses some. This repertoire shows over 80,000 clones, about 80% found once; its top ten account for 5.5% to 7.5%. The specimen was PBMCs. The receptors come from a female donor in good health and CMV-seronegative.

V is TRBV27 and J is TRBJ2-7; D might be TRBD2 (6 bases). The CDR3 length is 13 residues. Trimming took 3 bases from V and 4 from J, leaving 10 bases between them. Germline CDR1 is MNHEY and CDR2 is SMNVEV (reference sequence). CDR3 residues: CASSFSGRYEQYF. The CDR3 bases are TGTGCCAGCAGTTTTTCGGGGAGGTACGAGCAGTACTTC.

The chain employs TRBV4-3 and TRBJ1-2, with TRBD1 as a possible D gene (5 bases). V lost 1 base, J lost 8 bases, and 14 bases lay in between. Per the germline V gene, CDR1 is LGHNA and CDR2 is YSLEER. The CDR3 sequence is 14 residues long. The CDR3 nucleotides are TGCGCCAGCAGCCAAGTCGCGGGGACTGGGGGCTACACCTTC. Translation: CASSQVAGTGGYTF.

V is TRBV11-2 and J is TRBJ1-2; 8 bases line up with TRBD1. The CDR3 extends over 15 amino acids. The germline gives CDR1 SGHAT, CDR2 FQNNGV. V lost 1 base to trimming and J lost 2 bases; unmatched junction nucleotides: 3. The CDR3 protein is CASSLGDRPNYGYTF. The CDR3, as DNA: TGTGCCAGCAGCTTAGGGGACAGGCCAAACTATGGCTACACCTTC.

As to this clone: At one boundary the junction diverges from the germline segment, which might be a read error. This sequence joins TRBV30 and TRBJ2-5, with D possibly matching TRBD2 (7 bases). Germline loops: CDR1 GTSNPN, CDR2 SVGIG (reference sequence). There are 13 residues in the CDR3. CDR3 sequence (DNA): TGTGCCTGGGGGGGCGGGGCGGGAGAGGCCCAGTACTTC. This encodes CAWGGGAGEAQYF.

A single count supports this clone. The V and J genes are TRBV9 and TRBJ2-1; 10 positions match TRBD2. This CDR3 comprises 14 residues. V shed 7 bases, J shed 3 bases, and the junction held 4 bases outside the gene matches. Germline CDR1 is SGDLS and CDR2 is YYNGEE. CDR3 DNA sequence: TGTGCCAGCTCTAGGACTAGCGGCTACAATGAGCAGTTCTTC. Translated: CASSRTSGYNEQFF.

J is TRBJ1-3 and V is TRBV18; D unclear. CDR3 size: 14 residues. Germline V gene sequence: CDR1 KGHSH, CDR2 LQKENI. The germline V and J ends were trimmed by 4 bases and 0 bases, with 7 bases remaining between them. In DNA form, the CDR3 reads TGTGCCAGCTCACAGAGGGCCTCTGGAAACACCATATATTTT. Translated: CASSQRASGNTIYF. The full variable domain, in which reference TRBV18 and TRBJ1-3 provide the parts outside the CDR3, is NAGVMQNPRHLVRRRGQEARLRCSPMKGHSHVYWYRQLPEEGLKFMVYLQKENIIDESGMPKERFSAEFPKEGPSILRIQQVVRGDSAAYFCASSQRASGNTIYFGEGSWLTVV.

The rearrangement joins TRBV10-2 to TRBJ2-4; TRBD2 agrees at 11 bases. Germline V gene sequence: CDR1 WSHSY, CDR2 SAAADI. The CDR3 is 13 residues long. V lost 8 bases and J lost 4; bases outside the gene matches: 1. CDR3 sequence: CASRTSGKNIQYF. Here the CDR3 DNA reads TGCGCCAGCCGGACTAGCGGGAAAAACATTCAGTACTTC.

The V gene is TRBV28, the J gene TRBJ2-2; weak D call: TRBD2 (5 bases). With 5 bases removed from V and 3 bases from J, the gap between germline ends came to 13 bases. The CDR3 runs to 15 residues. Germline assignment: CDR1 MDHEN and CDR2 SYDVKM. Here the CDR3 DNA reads TGTGCCAGCAGTCTAGCTCACCGAGACACCGGGGAGCTGTTTTTT. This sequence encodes CASSLAHRDTGELFF.

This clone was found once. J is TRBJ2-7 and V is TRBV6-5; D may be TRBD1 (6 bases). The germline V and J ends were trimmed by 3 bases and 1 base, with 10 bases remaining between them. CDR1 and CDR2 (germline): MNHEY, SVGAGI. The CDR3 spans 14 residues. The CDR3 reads CASSYHGQSYEQYF. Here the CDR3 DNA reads TGTGCCAGCAGTTATCACGGACAGTCCTACGAGCAGTACTTC.

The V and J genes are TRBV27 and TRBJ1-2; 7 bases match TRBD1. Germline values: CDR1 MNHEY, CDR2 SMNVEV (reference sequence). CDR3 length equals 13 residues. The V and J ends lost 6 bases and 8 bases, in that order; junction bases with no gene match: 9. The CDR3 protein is CASSRTGAEGYTF. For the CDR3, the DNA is TGTGCCAGCAGCCGTACAGGGGCTGAAGGCTACACCTTC.

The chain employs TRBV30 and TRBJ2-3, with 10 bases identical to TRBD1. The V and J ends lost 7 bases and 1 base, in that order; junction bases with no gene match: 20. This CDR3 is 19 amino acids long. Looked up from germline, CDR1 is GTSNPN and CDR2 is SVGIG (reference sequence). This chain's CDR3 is CASPMRTGGLSQGTDTQYF. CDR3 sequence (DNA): TGTGCCTCCCCGATGAGGACAGGGGGATTGTCTCAAGGCACAGATACGCAGTATTTT.

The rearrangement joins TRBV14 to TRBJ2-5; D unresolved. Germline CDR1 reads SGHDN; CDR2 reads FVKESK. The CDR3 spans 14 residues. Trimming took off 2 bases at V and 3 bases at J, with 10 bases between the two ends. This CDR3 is CASSQFSSKETQYF. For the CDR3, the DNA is TGTGCCAGCAGCCAATTTAGTTCAAAAGAGACCCAGTACTTC. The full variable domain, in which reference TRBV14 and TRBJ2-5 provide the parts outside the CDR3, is EAGVTQFPSHSVIEKGQTVTLRCDPISGHDNLYWYRRVMGKEIKFLLHFVKESKQDESGMPNNRFLAERTGGTYSTLKVQPAELEDSGVYFCASSQFSSKETQYFGPGTRLLVL.

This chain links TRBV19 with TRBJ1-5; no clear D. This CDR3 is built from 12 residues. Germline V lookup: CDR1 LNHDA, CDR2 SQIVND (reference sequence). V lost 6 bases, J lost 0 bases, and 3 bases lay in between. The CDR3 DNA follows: TGTGCCAGTAGCTATAGCAATCAGCCCCAGCATTTT. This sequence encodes CASSYSNQPQHF.

CDR3 region: CASRKGTGSYEQYF. In DNA form, the CDR3 reads TGTGCCAGCAGGAAGGGGACAGGGTCCTACGAGCAGTACTTC. This chain joins TRBV2 and TRBJ2-7; 9 bases are shared with TRBD1. The trim removed 6 bases at V and 1 base at J, leaving 4 bases unmatched. CDR1 is SNHLY and CDR2 is FYNNEI in the germline V gene. CDR3 length equals 14 residues.

The CDR3 DNA is TGTGCCAGTTCAGGGGGCGCGAATCAGCCCCAGCATTTT. Translation: CASSGGANQPQHF. The chain is built from TRBV18 and TRBJ1-5, with TRBD1 identical over 8 bases. Germline assignment: CDR1 KGHSH and CDR2 LQKENI. Trimming at V came to 9 bases and at J to 4 bases, leaving 5 bases not matched to a gene. The CDR3 spans 13 residues.

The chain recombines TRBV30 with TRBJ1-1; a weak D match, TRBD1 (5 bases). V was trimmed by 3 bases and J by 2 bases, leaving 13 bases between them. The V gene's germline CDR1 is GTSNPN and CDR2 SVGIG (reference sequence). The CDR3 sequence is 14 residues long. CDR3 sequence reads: CAWSGGSANTEAFF. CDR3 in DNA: TGTGCCTGGAGCGGGGGGTCGGCTAACACTGAAGCTTTCTTT.

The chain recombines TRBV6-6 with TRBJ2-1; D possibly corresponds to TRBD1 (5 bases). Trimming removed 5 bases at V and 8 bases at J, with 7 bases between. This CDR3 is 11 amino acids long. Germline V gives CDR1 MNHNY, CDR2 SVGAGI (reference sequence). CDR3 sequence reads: CASSPRDEQFF. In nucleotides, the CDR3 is TGTGCCAGCAGTCCCAGGGATGAGCAGTTCTTC.

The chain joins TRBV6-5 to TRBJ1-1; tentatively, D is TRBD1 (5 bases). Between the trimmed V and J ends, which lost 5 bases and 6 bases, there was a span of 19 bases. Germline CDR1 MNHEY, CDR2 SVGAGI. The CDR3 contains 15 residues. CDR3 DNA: TGTGCCAGCAGTACCGGGGGGGAGGGACTCCCTGAAGCTTTCTTT. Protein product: CASSTGGEGLPEAFF.

The CDR3 DNA sequence: TGCGCCAGCAGCCCAGCGGGAGATACGCAGTATTTT. It codes for CASSPAGDTQYF. The V call is TRBV5-1, the J call TRBJ2-3, with a weak D call TRBD2 (6 bases). The V gene lost 4 bases and the J gene lost 5 bases, with 8 bases spanning the gap. Germline values: CDR1 SGHRS, CDR2 YFSETQ. The CDR3 covers 12 residues. The full variable domain, rest sourced from reference TRBV5-1 and TRBJ2-3, is KAGVTQTPRYLIKTRGQQVTLSCSPISGHRSVSWYQQTPGQGLQFLFEYFSETQRNKGNFPGRFSGRQFSNSRSEMNVSTLELGDSALYLCASSPAGDTQYFGPGTRLTVL.

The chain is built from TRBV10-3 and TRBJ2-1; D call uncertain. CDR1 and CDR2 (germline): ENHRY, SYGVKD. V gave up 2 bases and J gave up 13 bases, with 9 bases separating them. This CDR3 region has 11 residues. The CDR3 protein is CAISEDTYQFF. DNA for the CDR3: TGTGCCATCAGTGAGGACACTTACCAGTTCTTC.

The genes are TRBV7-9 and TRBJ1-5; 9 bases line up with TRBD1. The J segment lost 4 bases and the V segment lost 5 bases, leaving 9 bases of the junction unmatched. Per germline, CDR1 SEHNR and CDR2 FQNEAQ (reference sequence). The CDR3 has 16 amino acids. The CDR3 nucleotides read TGTGCCAGCAGCCCCGCCGGGACAGGGATTAATCAGCCCCAGCATTTT. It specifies CASSPAGTGINQPQHF.

The CDR3, as DNA: TGCGCCAGCAGCATGGACGAAGGGGGAGTAGGCTACACCTTC. Translation gives CASSMDEGGVGYTF. This sequence joins TRBV5-1 and TRBJ1-2, with D possibly TRBD1 on 6 matching bases. The V gene's germline CDR1 is SGHRS and CDR2 YFSETQ. The CDR3 is 14 amino acids. V lost 4 bases and J 8 bases, leaving 18 bases between the germline ends.

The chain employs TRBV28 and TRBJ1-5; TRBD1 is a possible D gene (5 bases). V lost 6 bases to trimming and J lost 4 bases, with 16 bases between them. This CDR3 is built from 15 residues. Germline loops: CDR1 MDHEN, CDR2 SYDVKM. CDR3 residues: CASSQSLQGNQPQHF. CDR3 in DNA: TGTGCCAGCAGCCAATCACTCCAGGGAAATCAGCCCCAGCATTTT.

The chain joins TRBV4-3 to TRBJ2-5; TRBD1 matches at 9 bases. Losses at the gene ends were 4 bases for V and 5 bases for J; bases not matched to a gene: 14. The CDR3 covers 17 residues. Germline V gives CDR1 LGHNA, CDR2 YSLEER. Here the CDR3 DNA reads TGCGCCAGCAGCCGCTCACTTGGACAGGGGCGCGGGGAGACCCAGTACTTC. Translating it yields CASSRSLGQGRGETQYF.

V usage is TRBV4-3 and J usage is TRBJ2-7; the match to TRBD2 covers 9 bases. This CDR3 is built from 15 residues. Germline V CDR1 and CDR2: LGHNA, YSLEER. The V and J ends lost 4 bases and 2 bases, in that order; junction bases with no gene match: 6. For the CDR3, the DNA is TGCGCCAGCAGCCGCACCAGCGGGGGGCCCTACGAGCAGTACTTC. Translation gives CASSRTSGGPYEQYF.

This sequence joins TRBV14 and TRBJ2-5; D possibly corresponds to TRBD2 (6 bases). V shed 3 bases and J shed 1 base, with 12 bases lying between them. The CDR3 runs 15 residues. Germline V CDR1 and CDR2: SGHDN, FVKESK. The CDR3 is CASSQSGTPQETQYF. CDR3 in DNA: TGTGCCAGCAGCCAGTCCGGGACTCCCCAAGAGACCCAGTACTTC.

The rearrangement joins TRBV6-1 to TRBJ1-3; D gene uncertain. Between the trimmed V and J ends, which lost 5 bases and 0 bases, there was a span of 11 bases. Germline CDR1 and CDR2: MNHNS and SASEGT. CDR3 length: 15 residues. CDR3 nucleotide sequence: TGTGCCAGCAGTTCCCCGGGAGGCTCTGGAAACACCATATATTTT. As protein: CASSSPGGSGNTIYF.

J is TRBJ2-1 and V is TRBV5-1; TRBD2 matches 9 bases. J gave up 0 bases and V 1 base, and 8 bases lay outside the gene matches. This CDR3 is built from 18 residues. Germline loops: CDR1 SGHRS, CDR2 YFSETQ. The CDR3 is CASSLFGLAGSSYNEQFF. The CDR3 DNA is TGCGCCAGCAGCTTGTTCGGGCTAGCGGGAAGCTCCTACAATGAGCAGTTCTTC.

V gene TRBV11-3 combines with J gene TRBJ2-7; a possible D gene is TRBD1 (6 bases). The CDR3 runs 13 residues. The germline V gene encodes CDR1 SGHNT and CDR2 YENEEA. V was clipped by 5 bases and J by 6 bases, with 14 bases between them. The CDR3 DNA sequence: TGTGCCAGCAGCCTATGGGGGCAAAGCGAGCAGTACTTC. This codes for CASSLWGQSEQYF.

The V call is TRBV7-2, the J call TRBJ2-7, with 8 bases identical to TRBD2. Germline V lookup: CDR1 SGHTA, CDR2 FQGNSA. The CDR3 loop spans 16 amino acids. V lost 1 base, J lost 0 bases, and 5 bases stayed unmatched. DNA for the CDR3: TGTGCCAGCAGCTTAGGGGGTAGCGGGACCTCCTACGAGCAGTACTTC. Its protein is CASSLGGSGTSYEQYF.

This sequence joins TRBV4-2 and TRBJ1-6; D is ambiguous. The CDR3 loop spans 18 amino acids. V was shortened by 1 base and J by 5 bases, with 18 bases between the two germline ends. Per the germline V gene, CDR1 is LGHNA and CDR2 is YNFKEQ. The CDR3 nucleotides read TGTGCCAGCAGCCAAGTCACTTCGGTGTGGGGAGATAATTCACCCCTCCACTTT. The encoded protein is CASSQVTSVWGDNSPLHF.

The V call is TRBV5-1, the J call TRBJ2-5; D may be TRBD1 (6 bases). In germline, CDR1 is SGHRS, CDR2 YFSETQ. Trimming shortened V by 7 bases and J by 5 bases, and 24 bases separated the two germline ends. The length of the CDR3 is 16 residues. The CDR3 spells CASSTTQGQGWETQYF. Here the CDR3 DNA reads TGCGCCAGCTCTACGACCCAGGGCCAGGGGTGGGAGACCCAGTACTTC.